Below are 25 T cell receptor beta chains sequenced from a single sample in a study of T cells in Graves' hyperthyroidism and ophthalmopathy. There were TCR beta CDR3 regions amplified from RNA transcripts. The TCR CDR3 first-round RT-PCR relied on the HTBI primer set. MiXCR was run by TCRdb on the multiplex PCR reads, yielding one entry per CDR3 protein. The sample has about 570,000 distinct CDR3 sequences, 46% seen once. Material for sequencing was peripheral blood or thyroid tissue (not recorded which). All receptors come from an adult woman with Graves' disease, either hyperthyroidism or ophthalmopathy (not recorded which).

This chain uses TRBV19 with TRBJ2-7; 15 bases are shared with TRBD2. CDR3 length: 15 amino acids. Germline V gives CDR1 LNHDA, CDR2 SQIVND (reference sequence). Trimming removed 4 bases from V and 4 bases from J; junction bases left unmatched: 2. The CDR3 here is CASSRGTSGRYEQYF. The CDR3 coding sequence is TGTGCCAGTAGTAGGGGGACTAGCGGGAGGTACGAGCAGTACTTC. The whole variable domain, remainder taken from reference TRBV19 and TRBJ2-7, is DGGITQSPKYLFRKEGQNVTLSCEQNLNHDAMYWYRQDPGQGLRLIYYSQIVNDFQKGDIAEGYSVSREKKESFPLTVTSAQKNPTAFYLCASSRGTSGRYEQYFGPGTRLTVT.

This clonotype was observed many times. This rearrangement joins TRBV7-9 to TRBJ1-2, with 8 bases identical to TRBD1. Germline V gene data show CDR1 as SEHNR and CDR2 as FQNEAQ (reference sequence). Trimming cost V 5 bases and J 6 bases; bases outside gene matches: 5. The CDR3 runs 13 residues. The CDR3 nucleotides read TGTGCCAGCAGCGCCCGGGACAGGCATGGCTACACCTTC. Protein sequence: CASSARDRHGYTF.

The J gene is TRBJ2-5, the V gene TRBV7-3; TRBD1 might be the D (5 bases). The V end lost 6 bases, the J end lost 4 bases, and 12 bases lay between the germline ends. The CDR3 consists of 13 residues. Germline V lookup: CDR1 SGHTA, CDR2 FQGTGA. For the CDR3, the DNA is TGTGCCAGCAGTAGTACAGGACCAGAGACCCAGTACTTC. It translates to CASSSTGPETQYF.

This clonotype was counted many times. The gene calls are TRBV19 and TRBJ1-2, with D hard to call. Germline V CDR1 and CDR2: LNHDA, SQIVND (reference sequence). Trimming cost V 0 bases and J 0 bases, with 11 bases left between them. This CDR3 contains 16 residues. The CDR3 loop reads CASSIDKQLANYGYTF. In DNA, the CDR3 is TGTGCCAGTAGTATAGACAAACAACTGGCTAACTATGGCTACACCTTC.

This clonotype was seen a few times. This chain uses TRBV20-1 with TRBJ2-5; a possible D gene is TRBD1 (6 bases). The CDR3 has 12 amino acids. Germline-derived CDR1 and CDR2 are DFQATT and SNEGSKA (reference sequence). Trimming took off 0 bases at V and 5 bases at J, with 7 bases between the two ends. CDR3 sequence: CSAREQGETQYF. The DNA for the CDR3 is TGCAGTGCTAGAGAACAGGGTGAGACCCAGTACTTC.

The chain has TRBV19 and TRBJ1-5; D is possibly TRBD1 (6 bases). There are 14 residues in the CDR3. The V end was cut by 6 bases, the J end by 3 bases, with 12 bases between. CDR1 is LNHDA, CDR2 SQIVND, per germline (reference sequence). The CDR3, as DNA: TGTGCCAGTAGGGTGGACAGAGACAATCAGCCCCAGCATTTT. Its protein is CASRVDRDNQPQHF.

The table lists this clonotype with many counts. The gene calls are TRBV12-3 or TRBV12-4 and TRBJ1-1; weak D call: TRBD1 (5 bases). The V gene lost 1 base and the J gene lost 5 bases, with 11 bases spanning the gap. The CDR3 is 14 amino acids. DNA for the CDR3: TGTGCCAGCAGTTTAGAGAGGGGAGGGACTGAAGCTTTCTTT. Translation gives CASSLERGGTEAFF.

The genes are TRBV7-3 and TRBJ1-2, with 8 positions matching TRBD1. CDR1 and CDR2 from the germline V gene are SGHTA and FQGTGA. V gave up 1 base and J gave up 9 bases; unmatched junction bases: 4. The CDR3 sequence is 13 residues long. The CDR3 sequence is CASSLRQGISYTF. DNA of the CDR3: TGTGCCAGCAGCTTAAGACAGGGGATTAGCTACACCTTC. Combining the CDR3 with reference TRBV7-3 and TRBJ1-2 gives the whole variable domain GAGVSQTPSNKVTEKGKYVELRCDPISGHTALYWYRQSLGQGPEFLIYFQGTGAADDSGLPNDRFFAVRPEGSVSTLKIQRTERGDSAVYLCASSLRQGISYTFGSGTRLTVV.

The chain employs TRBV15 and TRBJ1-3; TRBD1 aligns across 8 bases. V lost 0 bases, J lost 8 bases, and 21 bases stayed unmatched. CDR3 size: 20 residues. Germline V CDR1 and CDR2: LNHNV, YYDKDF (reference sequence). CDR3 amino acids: CATSRDSGQGPANYGYTIYF. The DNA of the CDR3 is TGTGCCACCAGCAGAGATAGCGGACAGGGCCCAGCTAACTATGGCTACACCATATATTTT.

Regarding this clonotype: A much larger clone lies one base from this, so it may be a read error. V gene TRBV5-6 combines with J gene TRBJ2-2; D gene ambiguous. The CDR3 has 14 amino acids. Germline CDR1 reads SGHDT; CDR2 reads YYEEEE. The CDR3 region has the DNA TGTGCCAGCAGCCCAAGACTGTATACCGTGGAGCTGTTTTTT. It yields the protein CASSPRLYTVELFF.

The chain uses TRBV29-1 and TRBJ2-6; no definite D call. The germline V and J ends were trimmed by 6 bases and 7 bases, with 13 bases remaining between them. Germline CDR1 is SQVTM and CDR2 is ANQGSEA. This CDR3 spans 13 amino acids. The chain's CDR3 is CSVVESAANVLTF. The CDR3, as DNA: TGCAGCGTCGTAGAGAGCGCCGCCAACGTCCTGACTTTC.

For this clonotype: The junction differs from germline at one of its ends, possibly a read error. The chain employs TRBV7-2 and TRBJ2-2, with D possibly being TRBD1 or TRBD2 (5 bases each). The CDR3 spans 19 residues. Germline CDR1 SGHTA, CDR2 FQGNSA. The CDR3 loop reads CASSQDQGTHYGNTGELFF. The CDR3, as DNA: TGCGCCAGCAGCCAAGATCAAGGGACCCACTACGGGAACACCGGGGAGCTGTTTTTT. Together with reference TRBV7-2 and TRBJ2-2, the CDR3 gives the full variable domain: GAGVSQSPSNKVTEKGKDVELRCDPISGHTALYWYRQSLGQGLEFLIYFQGNSAPDKSGLPSDRFSAERTGGSVSTLTIQRTQQEDSAVYLCASSQDQGTHYGNTGELFFGEGSRLTVL.

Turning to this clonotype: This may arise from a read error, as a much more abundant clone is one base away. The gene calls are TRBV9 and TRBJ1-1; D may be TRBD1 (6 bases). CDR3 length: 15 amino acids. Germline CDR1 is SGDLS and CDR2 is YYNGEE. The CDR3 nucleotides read TGTACCAGCAGCTTCCGGGACACCATGAACACTGAAGCTTTCTTT. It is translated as CTSSFRDTMNTEAFF.

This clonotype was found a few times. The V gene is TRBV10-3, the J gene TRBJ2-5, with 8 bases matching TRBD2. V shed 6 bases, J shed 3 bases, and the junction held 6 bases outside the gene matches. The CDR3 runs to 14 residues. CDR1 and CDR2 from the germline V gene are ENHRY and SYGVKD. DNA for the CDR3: TGTGCCATCAGGGCGACTAGCGAAAAAGAGACCCAGTACTTC. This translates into CAIRATSEKETQYF.

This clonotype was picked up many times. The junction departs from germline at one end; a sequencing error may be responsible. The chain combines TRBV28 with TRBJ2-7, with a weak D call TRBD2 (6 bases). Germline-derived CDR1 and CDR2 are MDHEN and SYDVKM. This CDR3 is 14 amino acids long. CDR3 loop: CASSLAGTSSEQYF. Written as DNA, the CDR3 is TGTGCCAGCAGTTTAGCAGGGACTTCCTCCGAGCAGTACTTC. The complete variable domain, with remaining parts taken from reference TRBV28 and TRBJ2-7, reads DVKVTQSSRYLVKRTGEKVFLECVQDMDHENMFWYRQDPGLGLRLIYFSYDVKMKEKGDIPEGYSVSREKKERFSLILESASTNQTSMYLCASSLAGTSSEQYFGPGTRLTVT.

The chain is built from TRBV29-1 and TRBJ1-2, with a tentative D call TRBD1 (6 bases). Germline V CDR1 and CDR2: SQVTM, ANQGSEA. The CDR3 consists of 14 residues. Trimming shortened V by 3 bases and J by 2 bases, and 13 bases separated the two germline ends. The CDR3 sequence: CSVDGTSENYGYTF. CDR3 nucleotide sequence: TGCAGCGTTGACGGGACATCGGAGAACTATGGCTACACCTTC.

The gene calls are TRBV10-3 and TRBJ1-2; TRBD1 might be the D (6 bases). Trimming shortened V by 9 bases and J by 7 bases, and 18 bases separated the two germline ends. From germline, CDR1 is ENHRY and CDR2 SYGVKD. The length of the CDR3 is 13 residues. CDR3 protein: CAIANRVVSGYTF. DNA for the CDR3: TGTGCCATTGCCAACAGGGTAGTCTCTGGCTACACCTTC.

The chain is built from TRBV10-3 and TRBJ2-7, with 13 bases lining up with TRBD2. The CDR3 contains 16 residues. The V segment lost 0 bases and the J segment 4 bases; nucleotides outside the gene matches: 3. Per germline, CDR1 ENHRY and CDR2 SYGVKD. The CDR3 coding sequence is TGTGCCATCAGTGAGTCAGGACTAGCGGGAGTTTACGAGCAGTACTTC. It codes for CAISESGLAGVYEQYF.

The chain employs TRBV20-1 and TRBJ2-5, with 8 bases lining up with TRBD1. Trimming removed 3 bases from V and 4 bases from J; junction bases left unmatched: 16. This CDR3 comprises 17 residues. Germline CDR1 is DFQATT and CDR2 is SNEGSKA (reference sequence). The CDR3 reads CSASLPGAGGGGETQYF. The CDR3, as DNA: TGCAGTGCTAGTCTTCCCGGGGCAGGGGGCGGTGGAGAGACCCAGTACTTC.

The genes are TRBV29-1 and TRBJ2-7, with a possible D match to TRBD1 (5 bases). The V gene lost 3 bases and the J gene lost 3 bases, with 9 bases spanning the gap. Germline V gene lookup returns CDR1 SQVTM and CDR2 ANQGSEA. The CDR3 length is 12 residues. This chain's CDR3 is CSVEGQSYEQYF. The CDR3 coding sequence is TGCAGCGTTGAGGGGCAGAGCTACGAGCAGTACTTC.

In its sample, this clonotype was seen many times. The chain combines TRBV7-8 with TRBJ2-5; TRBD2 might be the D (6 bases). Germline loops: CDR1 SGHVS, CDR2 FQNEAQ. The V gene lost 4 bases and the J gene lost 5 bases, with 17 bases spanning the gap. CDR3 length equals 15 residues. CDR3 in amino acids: CASSSGWGGEETQYF. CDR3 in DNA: TGTGCCAGCAGCTCCGGGTGGGGAGGAGAGGAGACCCAGTACTTC.

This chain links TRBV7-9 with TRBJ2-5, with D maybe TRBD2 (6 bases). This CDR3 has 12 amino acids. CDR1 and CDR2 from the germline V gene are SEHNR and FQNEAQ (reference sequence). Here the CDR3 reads CATGGRQETQYF. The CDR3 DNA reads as TGTGCTACCGGAGGGCGCCAAGAGACCCAGTACTTC. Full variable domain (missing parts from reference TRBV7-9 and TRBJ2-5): DTGVSQNPRHKITKRGQNVTFRCDPISEHNRLYWYRQTLGQGPEFLTYFQNEAQLEKSRLLSDRFSAERPKGSFSTLEIQRTEQGDSAMYLCATGGRQETQYFGPGTRLLVL.

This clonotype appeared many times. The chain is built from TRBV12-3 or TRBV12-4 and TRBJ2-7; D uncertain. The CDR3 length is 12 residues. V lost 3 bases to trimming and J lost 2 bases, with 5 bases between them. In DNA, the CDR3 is TGTGCCAGCAGTTTTCTCGCCTACGAGCAGTACTTC. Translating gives CASSFLAYEQYF.

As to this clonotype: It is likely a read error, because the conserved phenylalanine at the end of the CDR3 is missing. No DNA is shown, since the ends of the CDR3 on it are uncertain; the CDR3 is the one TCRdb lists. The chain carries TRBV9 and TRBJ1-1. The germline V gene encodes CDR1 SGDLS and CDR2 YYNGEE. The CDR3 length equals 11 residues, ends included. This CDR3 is CASSVAEGSSY.

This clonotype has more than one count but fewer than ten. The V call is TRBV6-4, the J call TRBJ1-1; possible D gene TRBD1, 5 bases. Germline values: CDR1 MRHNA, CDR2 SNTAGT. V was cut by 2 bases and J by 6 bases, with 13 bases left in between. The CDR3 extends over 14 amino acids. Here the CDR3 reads CASSDGGGMAEAFF. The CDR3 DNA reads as TGTGCCAGCAGTGACGGGGGGGGTATGGCTGAAGCTTTCTTT.